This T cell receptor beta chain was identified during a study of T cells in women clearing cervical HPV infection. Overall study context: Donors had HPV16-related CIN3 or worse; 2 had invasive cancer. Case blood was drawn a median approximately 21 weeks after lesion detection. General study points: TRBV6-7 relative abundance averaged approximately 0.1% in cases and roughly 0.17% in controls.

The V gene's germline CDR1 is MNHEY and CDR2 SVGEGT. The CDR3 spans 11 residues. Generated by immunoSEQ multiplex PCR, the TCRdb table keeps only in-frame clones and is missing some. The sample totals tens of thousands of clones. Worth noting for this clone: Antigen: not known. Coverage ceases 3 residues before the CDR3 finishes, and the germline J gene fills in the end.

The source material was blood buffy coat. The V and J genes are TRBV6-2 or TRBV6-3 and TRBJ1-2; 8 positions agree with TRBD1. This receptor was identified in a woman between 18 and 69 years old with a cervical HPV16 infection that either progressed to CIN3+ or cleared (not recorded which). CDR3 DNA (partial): TGTGCCAGCAGTGACAGGGGCGAC. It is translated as CASSDRGD. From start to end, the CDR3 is CASSDRGDYTF.